The 17 T cell receptor beta chains below all came from one sample that was sequenced in a study of cytomegalovirus exposure and HLA in healthy donors. In the PCR, 60 Vbeta and 13 Jbeta primers were used. The protocol was immunoSEQ multiplex PCR, while the TCRdb copy is restricted to in-frame clones and leaves out a portion. Counted here are 150,000 to 200,000 clones, roughly 80% occurring once; the ten biggest clones make up roughly 1.6%. Sequencing was done on a sample of PBMCs. The receptor source for this set is a girl under 18 in good health and CMV-seropositive.

The chain has TRBV4-1 and TRBJ2-7; D might be TRBD1 (6 bases). The germline CDR1 and CDR2 sequences are MGHRA and YSYEKL. The CDR3 length is 14 residues. Trimming took off 0 bases at V and 3 bases at J, with 9 bases between the two ends. The CDR3 DNA follows: TGCGCCAGCAGCCAAGACCAGGGGAACTACGAGCAGTACTTC. It yields the protein CASSQDQGNYEQYF.

The V and J genes are TRBV19 and TRBJ1-2, with TRBD1 matching over 7 bases. The CDR3 is made up of 15 amino acids. From germline, CDR1 is LNHDA and CDR2 SQIVND (reference sequence). V dropped 6 bases and J dropped 4; count of bases not matched to a gene: 11. CDR3 residues: CASSLGQAITYGYTF. In nucleotides, the CDR3 is TGTGCCAGTAGCCTCGGACAGGCCATTACCTATGGCTACACCTTC. Full variable domain (outside the CDR3, taken from reference TRBV19 and TRBJ1-2): DGGITQSPKYLFRKEGQNVTLSCEQNLNHDAMYWYRQDPGQGLRLIYYSQIVNDFQKGDIAEGYSVSREKKESFPLTVTSAQKNPTAFYLCASSLGQAITYGYTFGSGTRLTVV.

The rearrangement links TRBV9 to TRBJ2-7, with D possibly being TRBD1 (5 bases). This CDR3 spans 17 amino acids. The V end lost 5 bases, the J end lost 3 bases, and 24 bases lay between the germline ends. Per the germline V gene, CDR1 is SGDLS and CDR2 is YYNGEE. CDR3 sequence reads: CASSATTPGYPYYEQYF. The CDR3 bases are TGTGCCAGCAGTGCCACTACCCCAGGGTATCCCTACTACGAGCAGTACTTC.

The chain combines TRBV6-6 with TRBJ2-2, with no clear D. V was clipped by 2 bases and J by 7 bases, with 5 bases between them. CDR1 is MNHNY and CDR2 is SVGAGI in the germline V gene (reference sequence). This CDR3 region has 12 residues. The CDR3 region has the DNA TGTGCCAGCAGTTACCGCAGCGGGGAGCTGTTTTTT. Amino acid sequence: CASSYRSGELFF.

This clone is a singleton in its sample. The same CDR3 also results from other DNA sequences found in this sample. The V call is TRBV9, the J call TRBJ2-3; TRBD1 aligns across 8 bases. The germline V gene encodes CDR1 SGDLS and CDR2 YYNGEE. This CDR3 is built from 18 residues. V lost 0 bases, J lost 0 bases, and 9 bases stayed unmatched. The CDR3 is CASSVGFPGGRSTDTQYF. CDR3 coding DNA: TGTGCCAGCAGCGTAGGCTTCCCAGGGGGCAGGAGCACAGATACGCAGTATTTT.

This clone showed up just once. V and J are TRBV7-3 and TRBJ2-1; 9 nucleotides align to TRBD1. With 4 bases clipped from V and 8 bases from J, the junction kept 9 bases outside the gene matches. Germline CDR1 SGHTA, CDR2 FQGTGA. This CDR3 has 15 residues. The CDR3 DNA reads TGTGCCAGCAGCTCCACCGGGACAGGGAGCGATGAGCAGTTCTTC. This codes for CASSSTGTGSDEQFF.

The CDR3 sequence: CASRLRENRGTEAFF. The CDR3 DNA sequence: TGTGCCAGCAGATTACGAGAGAACCGGGGCACTGAAGCTTTCTTT. The chain couples TRBV6-5 to TRBJ1-1; D ambiguous. CDR1 MNHEY and CDR2 SVGAGI come from the germline V gene. The CDR3 contains 15 residues. The V end was cut by 6 bases, the J end by 4 bases, with 18 bases between.

The V gene is TRBV9, the J gene TRBJ2-1; tentative D call: TRBD1 (6 bases). Germline CDR1 SGDLS, CDR2 YYNGEE. The CDR3 has 15 amino acids. V was shortened by 0 bases and J by 4 bases, with 11 bases between the two germline ends. Here the CDR3 DNA reads TGTGCCAGCAGCGTAGTGGGGACAATTTACAATGAGCAGTTCTTC. It codes for CASSVVGTIYNEQFF. Variable domain in full (rest from reference TRBV9 and TRBJ2-1): DSGVTQTPKHLITATGQRVTLRCSPRSGDLSVYWYQQSLDQGLQFLIQYYNGEERAKGNILERFSAQQFPDLHSELNLSSLELGDSALYFCASSVVGTIYNEQFFGPGTRLTVL.

The chain links TRBV9 to TRBJ1-1, with a possible D match to TRBD1 (5 bases). Trimming left V 4 bases short and J 7 bases short, with 14 bases between. Germline CDR1 is SGDLS and CDR2 is YYNGEE. This CDR3 region has 13 residues. CDR3 loop: CASSRFGGNEAFF. The CDR3, as DNA: TGTGCCAGCAGCCGTTTTGGGGGGAATGAAGCTTTCTTT. The variable domain in full, with the rest retrieved from reference TRBV9 and TRBJ1-1, is DSGVTQTPKHLITATGQRVTLRCSPRSGDLSVYWYQQSLDQGLQFLIQYYNGEERAKGNILERFSAQQFPDLHSELNLSSLELGDSALYFCASSRFGGNEAFFGQGTRLTVV.

This sequence joins TRBV7-3 and TRBJ1-1, with TRBD1 as a possible D gene (5 bases). The CDR3 extends over 15 amino acids. Trimming took 5 bases from V and 0 from J, leaving 13 bases between them. Germline V gene sequence: CDR1 SGHTA, CDR2 FQGTGA. Written as DNA, the CDR3 is TGTGCCAGCAGCCCAACGGGGGGACTGAACACTGAAGCTTTCTTT. Its protein product is CASSPTGGLNTEAFF.

This clone was detected only a few times. The genes are TRBV7-3 and TRBJ2-1; perhaps TRBD2 as D (6 bases). This CDR3 has 16 residues. V was clipped by 2 bases and J by 7 bases, with 18 bases between them. Germline V gene lookup returns CDR1 SGHTA and CDR2 FQGTGA. The DNA of the CDR3 is TGTGCCAGCAGCTTAGGCTCAGCGGGCATAAATAATGAGCAGTTCTTC. Translated: CASSLGSAGINNEQFF. The whole variable domain, remainder taken from reference TRBV7-3 and TRBJ2-1, is GAGVSQTPSNKVTEKGKYVELRCDPISGHTALYWYRQSLGQGPEFLIYFQGTGAADDSGLPNDRFFAVRPEGSVSTLKIQRTERGDSAVYLCASSLGSAGINNEQFFGPGTRLTVL.

The V and J genes are TRBV10-3 and TRBJ2-2; possibly TRBD1 for D (5 bases). The CDR3 is 16 residues long. Germline CDR1 is ENHRY and CDR2 is SYGVKD. Trimming left V 0 bases short and J 6 bases short, with 14 bases between. The CDR3 DNA reads as TGTGCCATCAGTGAGTCGGGTGGCAGGGAATCCGGGGAGCTGTTTTTT. This codes for CAISESGGRESGELFF.

The chain recombines TRBV29-1 with TRBJ1-4, with 9 bases that match TRBD1. CDR1 and CDR2 from the germline V gene are SQVTM and ANQGSEA. Losses at the gene ends were 4 bases for V and 5 bases for J; bases not matched to a gene: 5. The CDR3 spans 14 residues. The CDR3 coding sequence is TGCAGCGTTGGGGGACAGGGTGAAAATGAAAAACTGTTTTTT. Protein sequence: CSVGGQGENEKLFF.

The chain combines TRBV9 with TRBJ1-2; unclear D gene. Looked up from germline, CDR1 is SGDLS and CDR2 is YYNGEE. V was pared by 3 bases and J by 7 bases, with 10 bases between. This CDR3 is 12 amino acids long. In DNA, the CDR3 is TGTGCCAGCAGCGCATCCGAGGGTGGCTACACCTTC. Translated: CASSASEGGYTF.

The V and J genes are TRBV5-1 and TRBJ2-7; TRBD2 matches 7 bases. This CDR3 is built from 13 residues. Germline V gene data show CDR1 as SGHRS and CDR2 as YFSETQ. With V trimmed by 5 bases and J by 0 bases, 2 bases remained unmatched. The CDR3 loop reads CASRASGSYEQYF. Here the CDR3 DNA reads TGCGCCAGCAGGGCTAGCGGCTCCTACGAGCAGTACTTC.

A single count supports this clone. V gene TRBV29-1 combines with J gene TRBJ2-1; 10 nucleotides agree with TRBD2. The germline V gene encodes CDR1 SQVTM and CDR2 ANQGSEA. The CDR3 loop spans 14 amino acids. The trim removed 5 bases at V and 4 bases at J, leaving 5 bases unmatched. CDR3 residues: CSVLGLAAYNEQFF. CDR3 in DNA: TGCAGCGTTTTAGGACTAGCGGCGTACAATGAGCAGTTCTTC.

V usage is TRBV2 and J usage is TRBJ2-7, with D uncertain. Germline lookup yields CDR1 SNHLY and CDR2 FYNNEI. V lost 4 bases and J 4 bases, leaving 8 bases between the germline ends. CDR3 size: 12 residues. CDR3 sequence reads: CASSGQNYEQYF. CDR3 nucleotides: TGTGCCAGCAGTGGTCAGAATTACGAGCAGTACTTC. The whole variable domain, remainder taken from reference TRBV2 and TRBJ2-7, is EPEVTQTPSHQVTQMGQEVILRCVPISNHLYFYWYRQILGQKVEFLVSFYNNEISEKSEIFDDQFSVERPDGSNFTLKIRSTKLEDSAMYFCASSGQNYEQYFGPGTRLTVT.